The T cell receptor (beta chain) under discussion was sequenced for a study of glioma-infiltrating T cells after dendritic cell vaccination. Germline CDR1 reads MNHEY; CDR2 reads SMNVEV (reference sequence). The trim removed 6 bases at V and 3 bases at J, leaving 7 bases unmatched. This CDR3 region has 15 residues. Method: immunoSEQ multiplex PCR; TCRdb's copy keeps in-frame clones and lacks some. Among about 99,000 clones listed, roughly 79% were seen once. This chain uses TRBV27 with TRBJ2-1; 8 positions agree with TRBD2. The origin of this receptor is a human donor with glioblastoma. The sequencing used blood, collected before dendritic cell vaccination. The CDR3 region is CASRGSGGRYNEQFF. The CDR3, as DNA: TGTGCCAGCAGGGGGAGCGGGGGCCGCTACAATGAGCAGTTCTTC.